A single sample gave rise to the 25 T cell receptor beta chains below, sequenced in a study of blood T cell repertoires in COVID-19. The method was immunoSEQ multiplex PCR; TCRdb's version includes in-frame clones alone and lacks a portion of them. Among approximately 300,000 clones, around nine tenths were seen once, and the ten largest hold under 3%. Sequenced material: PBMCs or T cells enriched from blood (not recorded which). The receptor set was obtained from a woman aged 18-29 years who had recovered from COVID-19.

The CDR3, as DNA: TGTGCCAGCAGCAAAGGATTCGGGGTCACCTACGAGCAGTACTTC. Encoded protein: CASSKGFGVTYEQYF. The gene calls are TRBV21-1 and TRBJ2-7; the table's D call, TRBD2, was not checked against the DNA. TRBV21-1 is listed as a pseudogene. The CDR3 length is 15 residues.

DNA of the CDR3: TGCGCCAGCAGCCAGGTGACAGGGGGCCTCTTTCGCGATCAGCCCCAGCATTTT. Translating it yields CASSQVTGGLFRDQPQHF. This chain joins TRBV4-1 and TRBJ1-5; TRBD1 matches 10 bases. Germline V gives CDR1 MGHRA, CDR2 YSYEKL. The CDR3 consists of 18 residues. The J segment lost 5 bases and the V segment lost 3 bases, leaving 13 bases of the junction unmatched.

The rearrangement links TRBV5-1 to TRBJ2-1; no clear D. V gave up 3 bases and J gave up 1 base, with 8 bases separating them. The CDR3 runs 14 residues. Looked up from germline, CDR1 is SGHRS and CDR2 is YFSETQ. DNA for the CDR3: TGCGCCAGCAGCTCCGGTTGGTCCTACAATGAGCAGTTCTTC. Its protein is CASSSGWSYNEQFF.

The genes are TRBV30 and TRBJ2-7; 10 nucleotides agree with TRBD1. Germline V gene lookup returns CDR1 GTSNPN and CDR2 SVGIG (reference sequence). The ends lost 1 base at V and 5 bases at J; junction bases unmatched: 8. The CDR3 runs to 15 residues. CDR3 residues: CAWSEIGTGADEQYF. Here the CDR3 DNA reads TGTGCCTGGAGTGAGATCGGGACAGGGGCGGACGAGCAGTACTTC.

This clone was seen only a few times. The CDR3 spells CASSPWDRGFDQPQHF. CDR3 DNA sequence: TGTGCCAGCAGCCCGTGGGACAGGGGATTTGATCAGCCCCAGCATTTT. The chain has TRBV7-9 and TRBJ1-5; 10 bases fit TRBD1. The germline V gene has CDR1 SEHNR and CDR2 FQNEAQ (reference sequence). The CDR3 length is 16 residues. The V and J ends lost 5 bases and 5 bases, in that order; junction bases with no gene match: 9.

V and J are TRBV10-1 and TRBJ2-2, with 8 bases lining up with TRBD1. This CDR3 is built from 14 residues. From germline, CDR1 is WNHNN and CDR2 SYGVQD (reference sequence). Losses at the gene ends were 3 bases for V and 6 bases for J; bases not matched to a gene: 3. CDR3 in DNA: TGCGCCAGCAGTGAAGACAGGGGCGCCGGGGAGCTGTTTTTT. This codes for CASSEDRGAGELFF.

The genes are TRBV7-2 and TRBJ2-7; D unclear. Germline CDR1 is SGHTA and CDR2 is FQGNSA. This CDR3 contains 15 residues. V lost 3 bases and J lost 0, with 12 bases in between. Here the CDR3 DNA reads TGTGCCAGCAGCTTCGCCTCGGTGAGCTCCTACGAGCAGTACTTC. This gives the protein CASSFASVSSYEQYF.

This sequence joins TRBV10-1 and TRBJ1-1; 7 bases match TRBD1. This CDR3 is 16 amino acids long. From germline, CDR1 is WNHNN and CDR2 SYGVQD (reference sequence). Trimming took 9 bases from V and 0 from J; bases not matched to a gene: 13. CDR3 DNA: TGCGCCAGAGACAGGGAGATCCCTTTCATGAACACTGAAGCTTTCTTT. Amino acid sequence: CARDREIPFMNTEAFF.

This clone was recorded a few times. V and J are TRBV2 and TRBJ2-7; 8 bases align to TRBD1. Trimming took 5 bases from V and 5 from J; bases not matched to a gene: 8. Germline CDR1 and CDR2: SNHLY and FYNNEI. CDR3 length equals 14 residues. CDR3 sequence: CASSSDRGRDEQYF. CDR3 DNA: TGTGCCAGCAGTTCCGACAGGGGACGCGACGAGCAGTACTTC.

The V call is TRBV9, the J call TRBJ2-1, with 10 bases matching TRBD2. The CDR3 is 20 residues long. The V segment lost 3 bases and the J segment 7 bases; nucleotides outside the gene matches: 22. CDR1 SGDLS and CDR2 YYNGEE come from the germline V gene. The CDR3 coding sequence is TGTGCCAGCAGCGCCCTTGGGGGGATCGATAGCGGGAGGAGAAGAAATGAGCAGTTCTTC. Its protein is CASSALGGIDSGRRRNEQFF.

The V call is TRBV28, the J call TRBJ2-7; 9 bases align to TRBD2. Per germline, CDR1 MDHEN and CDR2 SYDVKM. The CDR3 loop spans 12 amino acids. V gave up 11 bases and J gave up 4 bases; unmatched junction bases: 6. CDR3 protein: CALGREGYEQYF. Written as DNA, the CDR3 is TGTGCCCTTGGGCGGGAGGGGTACGAGCAGTACTTC.

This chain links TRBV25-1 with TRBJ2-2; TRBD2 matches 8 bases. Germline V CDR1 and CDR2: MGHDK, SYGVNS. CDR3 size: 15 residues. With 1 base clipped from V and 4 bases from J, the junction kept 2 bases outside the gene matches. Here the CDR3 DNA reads TGTGCCAGCAGTGAATGGAGCGGGGGCACCGGGGAGCTGTTTTTT. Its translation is CASSEWSGGTGELFF.

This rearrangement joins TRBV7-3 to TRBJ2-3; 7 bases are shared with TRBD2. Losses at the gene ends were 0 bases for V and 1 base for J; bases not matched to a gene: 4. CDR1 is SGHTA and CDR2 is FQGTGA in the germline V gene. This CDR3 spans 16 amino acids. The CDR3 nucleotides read TGTGCCAGCAGCTTAACGAGCCTAGCGGGCACAGATACGCAGTATTTT. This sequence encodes CASSLTSLAGTDTQYF.

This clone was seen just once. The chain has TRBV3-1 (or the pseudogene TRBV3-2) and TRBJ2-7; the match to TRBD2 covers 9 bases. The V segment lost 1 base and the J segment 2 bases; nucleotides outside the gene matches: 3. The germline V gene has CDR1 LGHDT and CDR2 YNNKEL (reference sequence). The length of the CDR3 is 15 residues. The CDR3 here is CASSQAAGGTYEQYF. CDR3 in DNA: TGTGCCAGCAGCCAAGCAGCGGGAGGCACCTACGAGCAGTACTTC.

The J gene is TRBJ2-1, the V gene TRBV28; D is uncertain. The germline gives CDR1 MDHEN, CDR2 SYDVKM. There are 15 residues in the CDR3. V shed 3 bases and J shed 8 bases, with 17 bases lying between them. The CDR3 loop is CASSFKALPLHEQFF. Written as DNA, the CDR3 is TGTGCCAGCAGTTTTAAAGCGCTGCCGCTTCATGAGCAGTTCTTC.

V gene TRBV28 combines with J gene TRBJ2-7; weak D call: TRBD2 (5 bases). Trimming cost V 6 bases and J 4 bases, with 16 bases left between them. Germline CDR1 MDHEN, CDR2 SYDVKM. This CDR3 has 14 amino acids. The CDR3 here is CASRGSGLGYEQYF. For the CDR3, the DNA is TGTGCCAGCAGGGGGAGTGGGCTCGGGTACGAGCAGTACTTC.

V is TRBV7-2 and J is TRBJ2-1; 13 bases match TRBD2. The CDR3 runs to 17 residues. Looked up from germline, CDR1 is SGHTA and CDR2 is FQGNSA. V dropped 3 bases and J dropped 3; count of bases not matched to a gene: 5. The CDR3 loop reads CASSFGLAGAVYNEQFF. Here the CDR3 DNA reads TGTGCCAGCAGCTTCGGACTAGCGGGGGCTGTCTACAATGAGCAGTTCTTC.

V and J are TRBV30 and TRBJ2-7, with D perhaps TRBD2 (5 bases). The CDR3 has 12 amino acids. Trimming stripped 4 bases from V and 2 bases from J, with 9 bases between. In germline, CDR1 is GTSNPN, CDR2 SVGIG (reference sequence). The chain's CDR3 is CAWKGGAYEQYF. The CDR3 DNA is TGTGCCTGGAAAGGAGGAGCCTACGAGCAGTACTTC.

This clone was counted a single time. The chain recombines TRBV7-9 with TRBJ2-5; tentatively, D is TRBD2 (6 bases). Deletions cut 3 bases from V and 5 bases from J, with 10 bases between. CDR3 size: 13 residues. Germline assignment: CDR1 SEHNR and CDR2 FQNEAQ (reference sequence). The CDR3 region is CASSLAGRETQYF. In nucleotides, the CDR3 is TGTGCCAGCAGCTTGGCGGGACGGGAGACCCAGTACTTC. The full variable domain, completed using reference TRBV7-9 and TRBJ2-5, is DTGVSQNPRHKITKRGQNVTFRCDPISEHNRLYWYRQTLGQGPEFLTYFQNEAQLEKSRLLSDRFSAERPKGSFSTLEIQRTEQGDSAMYLCASSLAGRETQYFGPGTRLLVL.

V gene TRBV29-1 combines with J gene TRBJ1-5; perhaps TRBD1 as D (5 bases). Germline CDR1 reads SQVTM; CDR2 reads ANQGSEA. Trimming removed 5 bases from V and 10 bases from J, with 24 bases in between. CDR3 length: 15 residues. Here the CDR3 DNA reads TGCAGCGTTTACCAAAACGGGACTCCGAGAAGACCCCAGCATTTT. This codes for CSVYQNGTPRRPQHF.

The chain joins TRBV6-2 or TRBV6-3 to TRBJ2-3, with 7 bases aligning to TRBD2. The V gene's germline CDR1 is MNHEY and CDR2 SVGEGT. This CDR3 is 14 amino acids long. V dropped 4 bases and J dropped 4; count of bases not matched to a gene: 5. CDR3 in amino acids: CASSFRTSADTQYF. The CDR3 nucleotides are TGTGCCAGCAGTTTTCGGACTAGTGCAGATACGCAGTATTTT.

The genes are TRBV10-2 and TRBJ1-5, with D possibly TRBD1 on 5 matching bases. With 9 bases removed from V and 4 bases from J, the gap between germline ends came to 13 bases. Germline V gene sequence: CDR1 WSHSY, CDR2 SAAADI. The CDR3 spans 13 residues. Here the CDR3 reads CASVREVNQPQHF. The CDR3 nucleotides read TGCGCCAGTGTCAGGGAAGTGAATCAGCCCCAGCATTTT.

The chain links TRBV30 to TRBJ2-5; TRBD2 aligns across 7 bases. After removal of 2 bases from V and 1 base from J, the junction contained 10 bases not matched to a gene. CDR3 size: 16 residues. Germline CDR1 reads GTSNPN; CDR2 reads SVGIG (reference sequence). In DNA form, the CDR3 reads TGTGCCTGGAGTAGCGGGATAGCGGGTCCCCAAGAGACCCAGTACTTC. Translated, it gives CAWSSGIAGPQETQYF. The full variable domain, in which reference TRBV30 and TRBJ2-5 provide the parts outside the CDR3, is SQTIHQWPATLVQPVGSPLSLECTVEGTSNPNLYWYRQAAGRGLQLLFYSVGIGQISSEVPQNLSASRPQDRQFILSSKKLLLSDSGFYLCAWSSGIAGPQETQYFGPGTRLLVL.

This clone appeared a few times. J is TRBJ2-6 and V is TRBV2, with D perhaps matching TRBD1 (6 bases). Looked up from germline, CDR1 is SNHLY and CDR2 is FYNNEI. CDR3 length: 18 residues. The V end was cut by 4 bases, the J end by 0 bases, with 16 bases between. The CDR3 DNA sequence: TGTGCCAGCAGTGGCCCGTTACAGGGAGTCTCTGGGGCCAACGTCCTGACTTTC. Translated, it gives CASSGPLQGVSGANVLTF.

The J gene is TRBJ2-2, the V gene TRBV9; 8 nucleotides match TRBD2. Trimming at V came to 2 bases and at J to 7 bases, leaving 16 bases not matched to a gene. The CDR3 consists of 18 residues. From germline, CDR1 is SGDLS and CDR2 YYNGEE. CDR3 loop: CASSVRPTRSGSGGELFF. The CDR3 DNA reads TGTGCCAGCAGCGTTCGCCCCACACGAAGCGGGAGTGGCGGGGAGCTGTTTTTT.